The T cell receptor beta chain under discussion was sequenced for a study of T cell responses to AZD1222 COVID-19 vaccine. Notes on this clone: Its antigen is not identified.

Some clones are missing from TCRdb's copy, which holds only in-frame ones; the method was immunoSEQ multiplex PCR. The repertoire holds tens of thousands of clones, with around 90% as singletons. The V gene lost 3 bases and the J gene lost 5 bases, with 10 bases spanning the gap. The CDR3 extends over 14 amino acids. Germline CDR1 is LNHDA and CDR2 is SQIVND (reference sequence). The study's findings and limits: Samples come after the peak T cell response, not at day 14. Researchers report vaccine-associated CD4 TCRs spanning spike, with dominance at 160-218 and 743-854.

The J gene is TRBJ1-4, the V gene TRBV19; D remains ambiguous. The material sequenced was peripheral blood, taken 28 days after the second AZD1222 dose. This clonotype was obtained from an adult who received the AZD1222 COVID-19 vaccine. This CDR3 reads CASSISGGNEKLFF. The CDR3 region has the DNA TGTGCCAGTAGTATTTCGGGTGGGAATGAAAAACTGTTTTTT.